The next 26 T cell receptor beta chains were all read from a single sample in a study of cytomegalovirus exposure and HLA in healthy donors. PCR amplification relied on 60 Vbeta primers (plus 13 Jbeta primers). Sequenced by immunoSEQ multiplex PCR; TCRdb stores in-frame clones only, minus some. This table has 59,000 or so clones, 65% to 90% appearing once. Sequencing was carried out using PBMCs. These receptor sequences come from a female donor in good health and CMV-seronegative.

The chain couples TRBV28 to TRBJ2-7, with TRBD2 identical over 11 bases. The J segment lost 2 bases and the V segment lost 3 bases, leaving 3 bases of the junction unmatched. CDR1 is MDHEN and CDR2 is SYDVKM in the germline V gene. The CDR3 length is 15 residues. CDR3 loop: CASSFLAGGTYEQYF. The CDR3 nucleotides read TGTGCCAGCAGTTTTCTAGCGGGAGGAACCTACGAGCAGTACTTC.

The V call is TRBV14, the J call TRBJ2-2; D unresolved. V was pared by 0 bases and J by 5 bases, with 10 bases between. Germline V lookup: CDR1 SGHDN, CDR2 FVKESK. CDR3 length: 15 amino acids. In nucleotides, the CDR3 is TGTGCCAGCAGCCAAGAAATGCGGCGGACCGGGGAGCTGTTTTTT. Protein product: CASSQEMRRTGELFF.

J is TRBJ1-2 and V is TRBV7-9, with 8 bases aligning to TRBD1. The CDR3 extends over 18 amino acids. The germline gives CDR1 SEHNR, CDR2 FQNEAQ (reference sequence). With 1 base clipped from V and 5 bases from J, the junction kept 15 bases outside the gene matches. The CDR3 region is CASSLDVGTGKVEYGYTF. The CDR3 region has the DNA TGTGCCAGCAGCTTAGATGTCGGGACAGGAAAAGTTGAATATGGCTACACCTTC.

This clone was picked up one time. The chain recombines TRBV18 with TRBJ1-2, with TRBD1 identical over 7 bases. Losses at the gene ends were 6 bases for V and 3 bases for J; bases not matched to a gene: 13. This CDR3 is 16 amino acids long. Germline V lookup: CDR1 KGHSH, CDR2 LQKENI. CDR3 residues: CASSLDRVQADYGYTF. The DNA for the CDR3 is TGTGCCAGCTCGCTAGACAGGGTTCAGGCGGACTATGGCTACACCTTC.

The count of this clone is one. The CDR3 coding sequence is TGTGCCAGCAGCTCTCTAGCGGGGGGCTCCTACAATGAGCAGTTCTTC. Amino acid sequence: CASSSLAGGSYNEQFF. The chain uses TRBV7-8 and TRBJ2-1, with 11 nucleotides matching TRBD2. The CDR3 covers 16 residues. CDR1 SGHVS and CDR2 FQNEAQ come from the germline V gene. Trimming cost V 4 bases and J 0 bases; bases outside gene matches: 2.

V usage is TRBV6-5 and J usage is TRBJ1-4; 7 bases are a match to TRBD1. CDR1 and CDR2 (germline): MNHEY, SVGAGI. CDR3 length: 14 residues. V trimming: 4 bases; J trimming: 8 bases; junction bases outside the gene matches: 7. CDR3 nucleotides: TGTGCCAGCAGTTTGAGGGGGCTAGGGGAAAAACTGTTTTTT. This translates into CASSLRGLGEKLFF.

For this clone: An end of the junction differs from the germline gene, which may be a read error. This chain joins TRBV28 and TRBJ2-6; D might be TRBD1 (5 bases). The V gene's germline CDR1 is MDHEN and CDR2 SYDVKM. This CDR3 region has 16 residues. CDR3 sequence (DNA): TGTGCCAGCAGGGAGCCTGGAGCGTCTGGGGCCAACGGCCTGACTTTC. It is translated as CASREPGASGANGLTF.

The V gene is TRBV2, the J gene TRBJ2-7, with 7 positions matching TRBD2. Germline CDR1 is SNHLY and CDR2 is FYNNEI. V dropped 1 base and J dropped 6; count of bases not matched to a gene: 3. This CDR3 has 13 residues. The CDR3 loop reads CASSEGTRAEQYF. Here the CDR3 DNA reads TGTGCCAGCAGTGAAGGGACTAGAGCCGAGCAGTACTTC.

This clone was seen a single time. V gene TRBV29-1 combines with J gene TRBJ2-2; 11 bases match TRBD2. CDR1 is SQVTM and CDR2 is ANQGSEA in the germline V gene. This CDR3 spans 15 amino acids. V lost 7 bases to trimming and J lost 4 bases; unmatched junction nucleotides: 8. CDR3 nucleotide sequence: TGCAGCGCGTGTCCTAGCGGGGGGTTCACCGGGGAGCTGTTTTTT. Translating gives CSACPSGGFTGELFF.

V and J are TRBV6-5 and TRBJ2-7, with a tentative D call TRBD2 (6 bases). Germline values: CDR1 MNHEY, CDR2 SVGAGI. The CDR3 spans 14 residues. V lost 0 bases and J 6 bases, leaving 12 bases between the germline ends. The chain's CDR3 is CASSYSAGIGEQYF. DNA for the CDR3: TGTGCCAGCAGTTACTCGGCGGGGATCGGCGAGCAGTACTTC.

The V call is TRBV4-2, the J call TRBJ2-4, with D uncertain. The CDR3 sequence is 16 residues long. V gave up 1 base and J gave up 3 bases, with 13 bases separating them. CDR1 LGHNA and CDR2 YNFKEQ come from the germline V gene. CDR3 in amino acids: CASSQGAQVSKNIQYF. In nucleotides, the CDR3 is TGTGCCAGCAGCCAAGGAGCCCAGGTCAGCAAAAACATTCAGTACTTC.

The CDR3 spells CASTASAQGSDGYTF. In nucleotides, the CDR3 is TGTGCCAGCACCGCGAGCGCCCAGGGATCCGATGGCTACACCTTC. The V gene is TRBV7-9, the J gene TRBJ1-2; a possible D gene is TRBD1 (5 bases). The CDR3 is 15 residues long. V was pared by 7 bases and J by 6 bases, with 21 bases between. CDR1 is SEHNR and CDR2 is FQNEAQ in the germline V gene (reference sequence).

The rearrangement links TRBV5-6 to TRBJ1-5; no clear D gene. Trimming took off 0 bases at V and 0 bases at J, with 4 bases between the two ends. The CDR3 totals 14 residues. Germline V CDR1 and CDR2: SGHDT, YYEEEE. CDR3 protein: CASSLGGSNQPQHF. The CDR3 coding sequence is TGTGCCAGCAGCTTGGGCGGTAGCAATCAGCCCCAGCATTTT.

V is TRBV9 and J is TRBJ1-2; 7 bases fit TRBD1. The CDR3 contains 17 residues. Trimming removed 4 bases from V and 0 bases from J; junction bases left unmatched: 12. The V gene's germline CDR1 is SGDLS and CDR2 YYNGEE. CDR3: CASSPMTGKAANYGYTF. DNA of the CDR3: TGTGCCAGCAGCCCCATGACAGGGAAGGCAGCTAACTATGGCTACACCTTC.

V is TRBV18 and J is TRBJ2-5; D perhaps matches TRBD2 (6 bases). This CDR3 is 14 amino acids long. Germline V gene lookup returns CDR1 KGHSH and CDR2 LQKENI. V lost 3 bases and J 4 bases, leaving 12 bases between the germline ends. The CDR3 DNA reads as TGTGCCAGCTCACCTTACGGGGGAGGAGAGACCCAGTACTTC. It encodes CASSPYGGGETQYF.

Remarks on this clone: An end of the junction does not agree with germline; a read error may underlie this. J is TRBJ2-4 and V is TRBV28, with a tentative D call TRBD1 (6 bases). The CDR3 runs to 15 residues. Germline V lookup: CDR1 MDHEN, CDR2 SYDVKM. CDR3 bases: TGTGCCAGTCAAGGGGGATTAATAGGCAAAAACAGTCAGTACTTC. This gives the protein CASQGGLIGKNSQYF.

The J gene is TRBJ2-5, the V gene TRBV5-1; TRBD1 might be the D (5 bases). The ends were cut back, 0 bases at V and 4 bases at J, with 13 bases in the middle. This CDR3 has 15 amino acids. Germline CDR1 and CDR2: SGHRS and YFSETQ. The CDR3 reads CASSLGTERGETQYF. The CDR3 nucleotides are TGCGCCAGCAGCTTGGGCACAGAAAGGGGAGAGACCCAGTACTTC. The full variable domain, rest sourced from reference TRBV5-1 and TRBJ2-5, is KAGVTQTPRYLIKTRGQQVTLSCSPISGHRSVSWYQQTPGQGLQFLFEYFSETQRNKGNFPGRFSGRQFSNSRSEMNVSTLELGDSALYLCASSLGTERGETQYFGPGTRLLVL.

By share, this clone counts as medium-sized. V gene TRBV7-3 combines with J gene TRBJ2-1; 9 bases align to TRBD2. The V gene's germline CDR1 is SGHTA and CDR2 FQGTGA. CDR3 length: 13 amino acids. The trim removed 8 bases at V and 5 bases at J, leaving 4 bases unmatched. The CDR3 DNA follows: TGTGCCAGCGAGGCTAGCGGGAACAATGAGCAGTTCTTC. Translated: CASEASGNNEQFF.

The chain couples TRBV19 to TRBJ2-3; D perhaps matches TRBD1 (5 bases). The CDR3 length is 13 residues. Germline V gene sequence: CDR1 LNHDA, CDR2 SQIVND (reference sequence). V was pared by 5 bases and J by 6 bases, with 12 bases between. The CDR3 nucleotides are TGTGCCAGTAGTGTGCAGTCAGGGGATACGCAGTATTTT. It encodes CASSVQSGDTQYF.

This chain uses TRBV28 with TRBJ1-2; possibly TRBD1 for D (5 bases). The germline V and J ends were trimmed by 6 bases and 6 bases, with 17 bases remaining between them. The V gene's germline CDR1 is MDHEN and CDR2 SYDVKM. The CDR3 sequence is 14 residues long. CDR3: CASSSGTGADGYTF. CDR3 DNA: TGTGCCAGCAGCTCCGGGACGGGAGCGGATGGCTACACCTTC.

The V gene is TRBV9, the J gene TRBJ2-3, with D perhaps TRBD2 (6 bases). Germline CDR1 SGDLS, CDR2 YYNGEE. The CDR3 contains 16 residues. V was cut by 3 bases and J by 0 bases, with 14 bases left in between. The CDR3 bases are TGTGCCAGCAGCGCGAATAGCGGTCTGAGCACAGATACGCAGTATTTT. It codes for CASSANSGLSTDTQYF.

This clone was recorded a few times. The chain employs TRBV4-2 and TRBJ2-3; 9 nucleotides align to TRBD1. J gave up 7 bases and V 1 base, and 6 bases lay outside the gene matches. CDR3 length: 15 residues. The germline V gene encodes CDR1 LGHNA and CDR2 YNFKEQ. DNA of the CDR3: TGTGCCAGCAGCCAAGGGGACAGGGAGACAAATACGCAGTATTTT. It codes for CASSQGDRETNTQYF.

This clone was observed a single time. The chain combines TRBV18 with TRBJ2-2; 7 bases are a match to TRBD2. The J segment lost 7 bases and the V segment lost 6 bases, leaving 17 bases of the junction unmatched. This CDR3 has 17 amino acids. Germline lookup yields CDR1 KGHSH and CDR2 LQKENI. DNA of the CDR3: TGTGCCAGCTCCCTTCAGAGAGCGGGAAGGCAAAGCGGGGAGCTGTTTTTT. It specifies CASSLQRAGRQSGELFF. Filled out from reference TRBV18 and TRBJ2-2, the complete variable domain reads NAGVMQNPRHLVRRRGQEARLRCSPMKGHSHVYWYRQLPEEGLKFMVYLQKENIIDESGMPKERFSAEFPKEGPSILRIQQVVRGDSAAYFCASSLQRAGRQSGELFFGEGSRLTVL.

This clone was recorded only once. For the CDR3, the DNA is TGTGCCACCAGCAGAGATTTCGGGACAGGCTTCTACGAGCAGTACTTC. Translating it yields CATSRDFGTGFYEQYF. This rearrangement joins TRBV15 to TRBJ2-7; 8 bases line up with TRBD1. The CDR3 sequence is 16 residues long. The germline gives CDR1 LNHNV, CDR2 YYDKDF (reference sequence). V dropped 0 bases and J dropped 3; count of bases not matched to a gene: 7.

The chain employs TRBV7-3 and TRBJ2-3; TRBD2 matches 7 bases. Trimming removed 0 bases from V and 0 bases from J; junction bases left unmatched: 3. CDR1 is SGHTA, CDR2 FQGTGA, per germline. The CDR3 runs to 16 residues. The CDR3 reads CASSLTGRTSTDTQYF. The CDR3, as DNA: TGTGCCAGCAGCTTAACCGGGAGGACAAGCACAGATACGCAGTATTTT.

The chain uses TRBV7-2 and TRBJ2-1, with TRBD1 matching over 7 bases. The CDR3 runs to 16 residues. With V trimmed by 4 bases and J by 6 bases, 12 bases remained unmatched. The germline V gene encodes CDR1 SGHTA and CDR2 FQGNSA. CDR3 protein: CASSYHSTGSRNEQFF. CDR3 coding DNA: TGTGCCAGCAGCTATCACTCGACAGGGTCTCGCAATGAGCAGTTCTTC. The full variable domain, in which reference TRBV7-2 and TRBJ2-1 provide the parts outside the CDR3, is GAGVSQSPSNKVTEKGKDVELRCDPISGHTALYWYRQSLGQGLEFLIYFQGNSAPDKSGLPSDRFSAERTGGSVSTLTIQRTQQEDSAVYLCASSYHSTGSRNEQFFGPGTRLTVL.